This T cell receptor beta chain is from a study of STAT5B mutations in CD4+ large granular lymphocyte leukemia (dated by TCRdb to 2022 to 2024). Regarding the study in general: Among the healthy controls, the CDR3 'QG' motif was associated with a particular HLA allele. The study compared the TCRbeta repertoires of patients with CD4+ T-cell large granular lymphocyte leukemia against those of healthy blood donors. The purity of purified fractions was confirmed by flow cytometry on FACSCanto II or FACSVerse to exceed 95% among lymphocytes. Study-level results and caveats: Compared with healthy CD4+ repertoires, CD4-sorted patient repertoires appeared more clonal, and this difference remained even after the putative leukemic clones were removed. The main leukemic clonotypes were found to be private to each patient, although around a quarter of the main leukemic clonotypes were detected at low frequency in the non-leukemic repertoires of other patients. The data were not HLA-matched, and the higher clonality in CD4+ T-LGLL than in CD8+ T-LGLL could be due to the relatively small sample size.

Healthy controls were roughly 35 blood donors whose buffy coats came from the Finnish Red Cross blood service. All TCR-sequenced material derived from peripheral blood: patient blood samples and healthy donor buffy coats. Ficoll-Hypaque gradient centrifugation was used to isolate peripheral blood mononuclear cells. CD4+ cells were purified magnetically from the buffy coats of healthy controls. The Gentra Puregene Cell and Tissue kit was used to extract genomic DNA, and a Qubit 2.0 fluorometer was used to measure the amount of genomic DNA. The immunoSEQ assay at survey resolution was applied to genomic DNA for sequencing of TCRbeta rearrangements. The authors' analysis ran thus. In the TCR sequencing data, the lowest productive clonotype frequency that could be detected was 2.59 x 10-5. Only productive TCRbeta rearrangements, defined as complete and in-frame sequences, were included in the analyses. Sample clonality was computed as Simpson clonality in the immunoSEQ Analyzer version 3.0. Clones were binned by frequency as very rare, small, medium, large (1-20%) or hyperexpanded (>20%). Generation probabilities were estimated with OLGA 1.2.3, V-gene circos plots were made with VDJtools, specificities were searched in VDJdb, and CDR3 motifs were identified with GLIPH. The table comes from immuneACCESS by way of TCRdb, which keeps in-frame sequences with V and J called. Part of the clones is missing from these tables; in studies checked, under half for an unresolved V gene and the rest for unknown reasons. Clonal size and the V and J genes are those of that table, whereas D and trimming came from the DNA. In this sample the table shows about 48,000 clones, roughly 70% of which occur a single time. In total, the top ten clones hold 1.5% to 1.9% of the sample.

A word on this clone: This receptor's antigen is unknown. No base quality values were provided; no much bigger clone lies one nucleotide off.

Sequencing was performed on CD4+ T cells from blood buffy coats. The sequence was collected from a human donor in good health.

The CDR3 region reads CASRGQDGGYTF. The nucleotide sequence is TGTGCCAGTAGAGGACAGGACGGTGGCTACACCTTC. The chain links TRBV19 with TRBJ1-2, with TRBD1 matching 7 junction bases. Unmatched junction bases come to 5, with V trimmed by 6 bases and J by 7 bases. CDR1 and CDR2 are read off the germline V gene (reference sequence) as LNHDA and SQIVND. The CDR3 runs 12 residues from the cysteine to the phenylalanine. This entry keeps only the CDR3 DNA: 36 bases, framed from base 1.